This TCR beta chain emerged from a study of CD8+CD57+ T cells in acquired aplastic anemia. As for the study in general: Sorted cells (CD4+ and CD8+) yielded DNA amounts that averaged around 3.1 ug. The study, taken as a whole, reports: Some 30 shared CD8+ CDR3s appeared highly expressed within patients' immunodominant clones.

CDR3 length: 19 residues. J gave up 1 base and V 2 bases, and 16 bases lay outside the gene matches. The germline V gene has CDR1 ENHRY and CDR2 SYGVKD. Using genomic DNA as the template, TCR beta VDJ and CDR3 profiling was carried out. TCRdb re-called the reads through MiXCR, storing one row per CDR3 protein. The sample lists 250,000 to 300,000 distinct CDR3 sequences, roughly 59% seen once, with under 1.5% in the top ten. Whoever was chosen for sequencing had shown CD8+CD57+ cell expansion by flow cytometry. Among the patients, all had severe acquired aplastic anemia. None of the patients had been given any therapy when their blood was sampled. As concerns this clonotype: Its target is not known.

The chain is built from TRBV10-3 and TRBJ2-7; 8 nucleotides align to TRBD2. This receptor was identified in a human donor with aplastic anemia. The sequenced material came from sorted CD4+, CD8+, or CD8+CD57+ T cells (not recorded which) from PBMCs. The CDR3 here is CAISEARGRISGASYEQYF. The CDR3 nucleotides are TGTGCCATCAGTGAGGCGCGCGGCCGAATTAGCGGGGCATCCTACGAGCAGTACTTC.